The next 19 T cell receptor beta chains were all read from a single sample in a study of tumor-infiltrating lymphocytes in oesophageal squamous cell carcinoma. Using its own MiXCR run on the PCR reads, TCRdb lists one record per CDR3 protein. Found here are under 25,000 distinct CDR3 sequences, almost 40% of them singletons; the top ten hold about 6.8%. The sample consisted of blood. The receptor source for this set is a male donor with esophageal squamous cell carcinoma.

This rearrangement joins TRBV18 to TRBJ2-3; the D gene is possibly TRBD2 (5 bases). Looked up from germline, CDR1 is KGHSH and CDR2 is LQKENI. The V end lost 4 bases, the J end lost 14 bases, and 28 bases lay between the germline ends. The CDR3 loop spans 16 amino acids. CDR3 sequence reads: CASSLWVAANTGELYF. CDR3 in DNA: TGTGCCAGCTCACTATGGGTTGCGGCGAACACCGGGGAGCTGTATTTT.

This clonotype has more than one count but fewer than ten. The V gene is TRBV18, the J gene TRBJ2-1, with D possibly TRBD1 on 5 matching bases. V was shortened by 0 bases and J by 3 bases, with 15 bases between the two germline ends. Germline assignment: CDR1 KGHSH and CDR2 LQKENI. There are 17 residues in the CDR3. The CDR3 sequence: CASSPPGQLGIYNEQFF. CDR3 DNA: TGTGCCAGCTCACCACCGGGGCAGCTAGGAATCTACAATGAGCAGTTCTTC.

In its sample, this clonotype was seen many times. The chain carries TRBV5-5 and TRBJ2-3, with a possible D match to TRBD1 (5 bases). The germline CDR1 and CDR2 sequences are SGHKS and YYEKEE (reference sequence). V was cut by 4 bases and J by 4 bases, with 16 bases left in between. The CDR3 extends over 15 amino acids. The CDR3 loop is CASSPPQGPADTQYF. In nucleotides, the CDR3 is TGTGCCAGCAGCCCCCCGCAGGGCCCCGCAGATACGCAGTATTTT.

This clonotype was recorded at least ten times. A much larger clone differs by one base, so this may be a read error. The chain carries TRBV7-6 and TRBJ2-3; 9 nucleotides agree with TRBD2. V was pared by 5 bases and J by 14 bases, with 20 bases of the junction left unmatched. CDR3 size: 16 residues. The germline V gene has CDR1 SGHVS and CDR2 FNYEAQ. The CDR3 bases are TGTGCCAGCAGCACCCGGACTAGCGCGAACACCGGGGAGCTGTATTTT. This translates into CASSTRTSANTGELYF.

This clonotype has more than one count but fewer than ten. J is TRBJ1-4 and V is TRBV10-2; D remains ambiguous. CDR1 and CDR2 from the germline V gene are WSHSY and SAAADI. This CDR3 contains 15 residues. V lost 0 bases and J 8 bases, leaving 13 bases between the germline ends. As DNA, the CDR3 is TGCGCCAGCAGTGAGTCCCGACAAGGTGGGGAAAAACTGTTTTTT. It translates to CASSESRQGGEKLFF.

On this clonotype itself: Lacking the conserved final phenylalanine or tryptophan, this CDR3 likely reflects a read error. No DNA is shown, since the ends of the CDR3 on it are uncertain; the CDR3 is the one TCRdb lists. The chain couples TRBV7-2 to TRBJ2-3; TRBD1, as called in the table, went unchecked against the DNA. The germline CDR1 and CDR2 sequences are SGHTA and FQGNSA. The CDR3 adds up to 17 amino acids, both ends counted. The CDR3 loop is CASSWRGGTVNEQFFGP.

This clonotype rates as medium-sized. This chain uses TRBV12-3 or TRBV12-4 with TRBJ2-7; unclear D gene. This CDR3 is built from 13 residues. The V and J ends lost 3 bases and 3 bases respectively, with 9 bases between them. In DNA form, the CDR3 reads TGTGCCAGCAGTTTCGGGCAGGTCTACGAGCAGTACTTC. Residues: CASSFGQVYEQYF.

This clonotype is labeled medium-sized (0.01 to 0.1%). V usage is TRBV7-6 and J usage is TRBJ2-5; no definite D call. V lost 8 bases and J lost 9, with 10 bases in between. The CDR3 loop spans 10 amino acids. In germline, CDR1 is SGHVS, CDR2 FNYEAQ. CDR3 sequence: CASRFPAQYF. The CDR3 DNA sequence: TGTGCCAGCCGATTCCCCGCCCAGTACTTC. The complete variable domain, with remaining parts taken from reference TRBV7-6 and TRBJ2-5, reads GAGVSQSPRYKVTKRGQDVALRCDPISGHVSLYWYRQALGQGPEFLTYFNYEAQQDKSGLPNDRFSAERPEGSISTLTIQRTEQRDSAMYRCASRFPAQYFGPGTRLLVL.

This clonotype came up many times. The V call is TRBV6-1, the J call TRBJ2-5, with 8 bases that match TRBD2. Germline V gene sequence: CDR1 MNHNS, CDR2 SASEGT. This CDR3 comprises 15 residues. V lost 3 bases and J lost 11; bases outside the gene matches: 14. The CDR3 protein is CASSDGGRIYNEQYF. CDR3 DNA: TGTGCCAGCAGTGATGGCGGGAGGATCTACAATGAGCAGTACTTC.

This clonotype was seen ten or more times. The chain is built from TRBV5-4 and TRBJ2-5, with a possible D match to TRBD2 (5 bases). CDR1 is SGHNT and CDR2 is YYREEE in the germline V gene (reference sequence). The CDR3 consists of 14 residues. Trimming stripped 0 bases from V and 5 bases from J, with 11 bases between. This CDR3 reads CASSLDPTGETQYF. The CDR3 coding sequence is TGTGCCAGCAGCTTGGACCCAACGGGGGAGACCCAGTACTTC.

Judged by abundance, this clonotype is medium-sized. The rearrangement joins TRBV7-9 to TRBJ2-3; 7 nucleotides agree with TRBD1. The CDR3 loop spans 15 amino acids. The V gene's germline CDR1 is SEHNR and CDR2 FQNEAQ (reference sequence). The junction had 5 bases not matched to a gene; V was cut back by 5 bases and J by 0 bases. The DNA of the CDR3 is TGTGCCAGCAGCCCACGACAGGGAAGCACAGATACGCAGTATTTT. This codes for CASSPRQGSTDTQYF.

The CDR3 DNA follows: TGTGCCAGCAGCACAGTCGGACTAGTAAATGAGCAGTTCTTC. Protein product: CASSTVGLVNEQFF. This sequence joins TRBV7-2 and TRBJ2-5; 7 bases fit TRBD2. The DNA end lines up better with TRBJ2-1; the J call may be wrong. Germline-derived CDR1 and CDR2 are SGHTA and FQGNSA. The CDR3 contains 14 residues.

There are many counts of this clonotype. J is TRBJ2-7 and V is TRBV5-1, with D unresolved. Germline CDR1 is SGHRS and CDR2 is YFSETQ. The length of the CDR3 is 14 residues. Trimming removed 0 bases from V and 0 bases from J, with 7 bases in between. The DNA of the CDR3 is TGCGCCAGCAGCTTGGGGGCGGTCTCCTACGAGCAGTACTTC. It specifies CASSLGAVSYEQYF.

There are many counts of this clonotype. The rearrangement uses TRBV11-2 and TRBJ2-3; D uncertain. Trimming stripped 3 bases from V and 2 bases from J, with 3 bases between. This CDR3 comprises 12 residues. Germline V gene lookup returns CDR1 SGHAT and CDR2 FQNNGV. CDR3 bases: TGTGCCAGCAGCTTCCCCACAGATACGCAGTATTTT. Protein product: CASSFPTDTQYF.

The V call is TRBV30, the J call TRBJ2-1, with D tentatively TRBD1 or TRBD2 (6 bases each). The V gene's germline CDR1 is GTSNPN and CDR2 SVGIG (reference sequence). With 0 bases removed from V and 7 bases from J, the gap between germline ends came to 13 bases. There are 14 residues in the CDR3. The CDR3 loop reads CAWSVPGARNEQFF. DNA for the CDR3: TGTGCCTGGAGTGTACCGGGGGCTAGAAATGAGCAGTTCTTC.

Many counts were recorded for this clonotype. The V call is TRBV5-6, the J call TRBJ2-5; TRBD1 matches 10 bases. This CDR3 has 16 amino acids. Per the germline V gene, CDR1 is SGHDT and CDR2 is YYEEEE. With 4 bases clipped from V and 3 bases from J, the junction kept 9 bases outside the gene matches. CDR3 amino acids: CASSTGTGAKKETQYF. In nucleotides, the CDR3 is TGTGCCAGCAGCACGGGGACAGGGGCAAAAAAAGAGACCCAGTACTTC. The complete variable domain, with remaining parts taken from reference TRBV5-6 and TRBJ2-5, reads DAGVTQSPTHLIKTRGQQVTLRCSPKSGHDTVSWYQQALGQGPQFIFQYYEEEERQRGNFPDRFSGHQFPNYSSELNVNALLLGDSALYLCASSTGTGAKKETQYFGPGTRLLVL.

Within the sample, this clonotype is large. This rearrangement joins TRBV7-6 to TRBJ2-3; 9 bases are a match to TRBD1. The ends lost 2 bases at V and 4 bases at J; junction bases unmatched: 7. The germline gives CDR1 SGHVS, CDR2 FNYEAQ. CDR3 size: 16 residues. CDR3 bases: TGTGCCAGCAGCTTAAATCGGGACAGGGCGGCAGATACGCAGTATTTT. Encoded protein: CASSLNRDRAADTQYF.

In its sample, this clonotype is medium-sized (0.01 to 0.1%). The chain's CDR3 is CASSLGAGGHEQYF. The DNA of the CDR3 is TGTGCCAGCAGCTTGGGGGCTGGGGGCCACGAGCAGTACTTC. The rearrangement links TRBV7-9 to TRBJ2-7, with TRBD1 as a possible D gene (6 bases). Per germline, CDR1 SEHNR and CDR2 FQNEAQ (reference sequence). The V end lost 3 bases, the J end lost 5 bases, and 14 bases lay between the germline ends. CDR3 size: 14 residues. Combining the CDR3 with reference TRBV7-9 and TRBJ2-7 gives the whole variable domain DTGVSQNPRHKITKRGQNVTFRCDPISEHNRLYWYRQTLGQGPEFLTYFQNEAQLEKSRLLSDRFSAERPKGSFSTLEIQRTEQGDSAMYLCASSLGAGGHEQYFGPGTRLTVT.

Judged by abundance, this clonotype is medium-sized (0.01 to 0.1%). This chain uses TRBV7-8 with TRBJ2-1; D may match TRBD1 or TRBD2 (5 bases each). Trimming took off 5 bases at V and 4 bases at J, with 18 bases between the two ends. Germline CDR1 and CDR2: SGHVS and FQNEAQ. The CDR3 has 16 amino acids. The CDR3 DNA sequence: TGTGCCAGCAGCCCCGGGACGGAAAATATGTACAATGAGCAGTTCTTC. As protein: CASSPGTENMYNEQFF.